A single sample gave rise to the 3 T cell receptor beta chains below, sequenced in a study of cytomegalovirus exposure and HLA in healthy donors. It was with 60 Vbeta and 13 Jbeta primers that the PCR ran. Sequenced by immunoSEQ multiplex PCR; TCRdb stores in-frame clones only, minus some. The table records approximately 120,000 clones, 80% to 85% of them present only once. Sequenced input: PBMCs. These receptors came from a young woman in good health and CMV-seronegative.

This clone showed up just once. This chain connects TRBV14 to TRBJ2-1; a possible D gene is TRBD2 (6 bases). V lost 3 bases and J 3 bases, leaving 15 bases between the germline ends. CDR1 is SGHDN and CDR2 is FVKESK in the germline V gene. This CDR3 has 16 residues. Here the CDR3 DNA reads TGTGCCAGCAGCCAGGGGATAGCGGAAATCTACAATGAGCAGTTCTTC. Translation gives CASSQGIAEIYNEQFF.

This chain joins TRBV25-1 and TRBJ1-1; TRBD1 matches 7 bases. CDR3 length: 15 amino acids. Germline-derived CDR1 and CDR2 are MGHDK and SYGVNS. After removal of 3 bases from V and 6 bases from J, the junction contained 10 bases not matched to a gene. CDR3 DNA sequence: TGTGCCAGCAGTGAGTTACAGGGGTCGCACGCTGAAGCTTTCTTT. This codes for CASSELQGSHAEAFF.

The chain carries TRBV19 and TRBJ2-5; a possible D gene is TRBD1 (7 bases). The germline V and J ends were trimmed by 4 bases and 4 bases, with 13 bases remaining between them. This CDR3 has 14 amino acids. Per germline, CDR1 LNHDA and CDR2 SQIVND (reference sequence). The CDR3 DNA follows: TGTGCCAGTAGTAACCGACAGGGAGGAGAGACCCAGTACTTC. Translating it yields CASSNRQGGETQYF.